The 29 T cell receptor beta chains reported below all come from one sample, sequenced in a study of T cell clonality in common variable immunodeficiency. The repertoire was sequenced with immunoSEQ multiplex PCR; TCRdb's copy has only in-frame clones and lacks some. Altogether around 50,000 clones were found in the sample, and no singletons occur. Sequences were obtained from peripheral blood mononuclear cells. These receptors were collected from a person aged 18 to 70 in good health.

This clone was detected ten times or more. Read data end 3 residues before the CDR3 end; the end is taken from the germline J gene. V usage is TRBV5-5 and J usage is TRBJ2-1, with D perhaps matching TRBD1 (5 bases). Per germline, CDR1 SGHKS and CDR2 YYEKEE (reference sequence). V was clipped by 0 bases and J by 9 bases, with 10 bases between them. The CDR3 spans 13 residues. The CDR3 is CASSLAQGSEQFF. The covered CDR3 bases are TGTGCCAGCAGCTTGGCCCAGGGCAGTGAG.

In this sample, this clone turned up many times. CDR3 DNA, as far as it was read: TGTGCCAGCAGTCGACCCAGCGGGAGTGGCACAGATACG. Protein sequence: CASSRPSGSGTDT. The CDR3, in full, reads CASSRPSGSGTDTQYF. The gene calls are TRBV12-3 or TRBV12-4 and TRBJ2-3; 8 bases line up with TRBD2. The read ends 3 residues shy of where the CDR3 ends; the end is completed using the germline J gene. The CDR3 has 16 residues. Germline trimming cut 5 bases from V and 1 base from J; bases unmatched to any gene: 8.

This clone was seen many times. The read ends 3 residues early relative to the CDR3; the germline J gene fills the gap. The rearrangement uses TRBV5-5 and TRBJ1-5; weak D call: TRBD1 (6 bases). The CDR3 is 14 amino acids. Looked up from germline, CDR1 is SGHKS and CDR2 is YYEKEE (reference sequence). V shed 3 bases and J shed 0 bases, with 7 bases lying between them. The sequenced CDR3 bases are TGTGCCAGCAGCTCGGACAGTAGCAATCAGCCC. Translation: CASSSDSSNQP. The CDR3 as a whole reads CASSSDSSNQPQHF.

This clone has ten or more counts. The observed sequence ends 3 residues before the CDR3 terminus, with the missing tail filled in from the germline J gene. V usage is TRBV20-1 and J usage is TRBJ1-2, with D maybe TRBD1 (5 bases). CDR3 length: 13 amino acids. V dropped 6 bases and J dropped 6 bases, with 17 bases sitting between them. Germline CDR1 and CDR2: DFQATT and SNEGSKA (reference sequence). CDR3 amino acids: CSAKVVGGNGYTF. CDR3 DNA (partial): TGCAGTGCCAAGGTGGTGGGGGGGAATGGC.

This clone was detected a few times. The read ends 3 residues before the CDR3 terminus; that terminus is restored from the germline J gene. The rearrangement joins TRBV19 to TRBJ2-1, with 7 bases fitting TRBD2. The germline CDR1 and CDR2 sequences are LNHDA and SQIVND (reference sequence). This CDR3 is 13 amino acids long. The J segment lost 8 bases and the V segment lost 6 bases, leaving 7 bases of the junction unmatched. CDR3: CASSRRESYEQFF. The part of the CDR3 DNA that was read is TGTGCCAGTAGCCGGCGGGAGAGCTATGAG. The variable domain in full, completed from reference TRBV19 and TRBJ2-1, reads DGGITQSPKYLFRKEGQNVTLSCEQNLNHDAMYWYRQDPGQGLRLIYYSQIVNDFQKGDIAEGYSVSREKKESFPLTVTSAQKNPTAFYLCASSRRESYEQFFGPGTRLTVL.

In regard to this clone: The read terminates 3 residues ahead of where the CDR3 ends, so the germline J gene completes it. The chain uses TRBV10-2 and TRBJ2-5; D call uncertain. Germline V gives CDR1 WSHSY, CDR2 SAAADI. The CDR3 is made up of 13 amino acids. Trimming removed 4 bases at V and 0 bases at J, with 6 bases between. The CDR3 bases that were read are TGCGCCAGCAGTGCCCAGAACCAAGAGACC. Translated, it gives CASSAQNQET. The whole CDR3 sequence is CASSAQNQETQYF.

This clone occurred many times. The sequence runs out 3 residues before the end of the CDR3; the remainder is reconstructed from the germline J gene. This chain joins TRBV7-3 and TRBJ2-6; 11 bases are shared with TRBD1. The ends lost 1 base at V and 1 base at J; junction bases unmatched: 6. This CDR3 is 19 amino acids long. Germline V lookup: CDR1 SGHTA, CDR2 FQGTGA. The sequenced CDR3 bases are TGTGCCAGCAGCTTAAGAGGGACAGGGGGAACTTCTGGGGCCAACGTC. Amino acid sequence: CASSLRGTGGTSGANV. The full CDR3 is CASSLRGTGGTSGANVLTF.

This clone has more than one count but fewer than ten. The read finishes 3 residues shy of the CDR3 end, and the germline J gene is used to complete it. This chain connects TRBV7-9 to TRBJ1-4, with TRBD1 identical over 7 bases. Germline lookup yields CDR1 SEHNR and CDR2 FQNEAQ (reference sequence). V lost 2 bases and J lost 5; bases outside the gene matches: 5. The CDR3 loop spans 15 amino acids. This chain's CDR3 is CASSLLAGGNEKLFF. The CDR3 DNA, read in part, is TGTGCCAGCAGCTTATTGGCAGGGGGGAATGAAAAA.

This clone showed up many times. The read comes to an end 3 residues before the CDR3 does, leaving the germline J gene to fill in the end. The rearrangement joins TRBV19 to TRBJ1-1; 8 nucleotides align to TRBD1. The germline gives CDR1 LNHDA, CDR2 SQIVND (reference sequence). Trimming took 7 bases from V and 5 from J; bases not matched to a gene: 9. This CDR3 has 14 residues. Here the CDR3 reads CASTPTGVGTEAFF. CDR3 DNA, as far as it was read: TGTGCCAGTACCCCGACAGGGGTTGGAACTGAA.

This clone was seen many times. With the read ending 3 residues before the CDR3 end, the germline J gene is used to fill in that end. This chain uses TRBV12-3 or TRBV12-4 with TRBJ1-1, with TRBD1 matching over 8 bases. V lost 3 bases and J lost 6; bases outside the gene matches: 3. The CDR3 extends over 13 amino acids. The CDR3 sequence: CASSFIQGAEAFF. CDR3 bases read: TGTGCCAGCAGTTTTATACAGGGGGCTGAA.

This clone was observed a few times. The read terminates 3 residues before the CDR3 end, so the remaining end is supplied by the germline J gene. This sequence joins TRBV20-1 and TRBJ2-5; TRBD2 aligns across 12 bases. Germline CDR1 reads DFQATT; CDR2 reads SNEGSKA (reference sequence). Trimming cost V 6 bases and J 5 bases; bases outside gene matches: 13. CDR3 length: 16 amino acids. CDR3 DNA (partial): TGCAGTGCGACCAGGCCTAGCGGGAGGGTCCGGGAGACC. Protein sequence: CSATRPSGRVRET. Given in full, the CDR3 is CSATRPSGRVRETQYF.

This clone was picked up many times. The CDR3 end lies 3 residues beyond the end of the read and is filled in from the germline J gene. The chain links TRBV12-3 or TRBV12-4 to TRBJ2-1; 8 bases are a match to TRBD2. The CDR3 totals 14 residues. V was clipped by 4 bases and J by 7 bases; unmatched bases: 6. The part of the CDR3 DNA that was read is TGTGCCAGCAGTTGGACTAGCAGTTGGAATGAG. Encoded protein: CASSWTSSWNE. The CDR3 in its entirety is CASSWTSSWNEQFF.

This clone was observed many times. The read ends 3 residues before the CDR3 terminus; that terminus is restored from the germline J gene. This chain uses TRBV10-3 with TRBJ1-5; D unclear. This CDR3 has 15 residues. Trimming left V 0 bases short and J 5 bases short, with 11 bases between. From germline, CDR1 is ENHRY and CDR2 SYGVKD. The chain's CDR3 is CAISESSHSYQPQHF. CDR3 DNA (partial): TGTGCCATCAGTGAGTCGTCGCACAGCTATCAGCCC.

This clone has ten or more counts. The read falls 3 residues short of the CDR3 end, and the missing part is taken from the germline J gene. This chain connects TRBV2 to TRBJ2-3; TRBD2 agrees at 8 bases. CDR1 SNHLY and CDR2 FYNNEI come from the germline V gene. The CDR3 contains 15 residues. J was trimmed by 2 bases and V by 2 bases; bases with no gene match: 3. The covered CDR3 bases are TGTGCCAGCAGTGAACTAGCGGGTTACACAGATACG. It translates to CASSELAGYTDT. The entire CDR3 is CASSELAGYTDTQYF.

In this sample, this clone turned up many times. The CDR3 end falls 3 residues outside the read, so it is completed with the germline J gene. The chain uses TRBV20-1 and TRBJ2-7; the match to TRBD1 covers 7 bases. This CDR3 has 14 residues. The V gene end was trimmed by 1 base and the J gene end by 3 bases; junction bases not matched to a gene: 6. CDR1 is DFQATT, CDR2 SNEGSKA, per germline (reference sequence). CDR3 region: CSARGRDSDYEQYF. The CDR3 DNA, read in part, is TGCAGTGCTAGAGGCCGGGACAGCGACTACGAG.

This clone came up many times. Read sequence stops 3 residues before the CDR3 end, and the germline J gene provides the missing end. The chain has TRBV18 and TRBJ2-3; TRBD1 agrees at 7 bases. CDR1 and CDR2 from the germline V gene are KGHSH and LQKENI. V was pared by 4 bases and J by 2 bases, with 6 bases of the junction left unmatched. This CDR3 has 15 amino acids. This CDR3 reads CASSLRQGLTDTQYF. CDR3 DNA, as far as it was read: TGTGCCAGCTCACTCCGACAGGGTCTCACAGATACG.

This clone was observed at least ten times. The CDR3 end lies 3 residues beyond the end of the read and is filled in from the germline J gene. The chain employs TRBV9 and TRBJ1-4, with TRBD1 identical over 7 bases. With V trimmed by 3 bases and J by 1 base, 3 bases remained unmatched. The germline gives CDR1 SGDLS, CDR2 YYNGEE. There are 15 residues in the CDR3. The CDR3 protein is CASSGQGRTNEKLFF. The covered CDR3 bases are TGTGCCAGCAGCGGACAGGGCCGAACTAATGAAAAA.

This clone has ten or more counts. The CDR3 end lies 3 residues beyond the end of the read and is filled in from the germline J gene. The sample has other DNA sequences that encode this CDR3 too. J is TRBJ2-3 and V is TRBV20-1; unclear D gene. Germline assignment: CDR1 DFQATT and CDR2 SNEGSKA (reference sequence). V was trimmed by 1 base and J by 6 bases, leaving 8 bases between them. The CDR3 has 12 amino acids. The CDR3 sequence is CSARGSGDTQYF. Partial CDR3 DNA: TGCAGTGCTAGAGGTTCCGGGGATACG.

This clone came up many times. The CDR3 bases that were read are TGTGCCAGCAGCCAGCCCCTTCAGACAGGGGGCACGGGAGTGGGTTACAATGAG. Translation: CASSQPLQTGGTGVGYNE. Given in full, the CDR3 is CASSQPLQTGGTGVGYNEQFF. The rearrangement uses TRBV4-2 and TRBJ2-1, with 10 bases that match TRBD1. Read coverage stops 3 residues before the CDR3 terminus; the germline J gene supplies the remainder. The CDR3 is 21 amino acids. Germline CDR1 LGHNA, CDR2 YNFKEQ. V lost 3 bases and J lost 4; bases outside the gene matches: 21.

This clone was observed many times. The CDR3 end lies 3 residues beyond the end of the read and is filled in from the germline J gene. This sequence joins TRBV7-3 and TRBJ1-1; D ambiguous. Trimming removed 3 bases from V and 1 base from J, with 9 bases in between. CDR3 length equals 14 residues. Per germline, CDR1 SGHTA and CDR2 FQGTGA. The sequenced part of the CDR3 DNA is TGTGCCAGCAGCTTGGGTCAGGAGAACACTGAA. Translating it yields CASSLGQENTE. The complete CDR3 sequence is CASSLGQENTEAFF.

As for this clone: The missing CDR3 end, 3 residues past where the read stops, is filled in from the germline J gene. This chain uses TRBV6-1 with TRBJ2-7, with 11 nucleotides matching TRBD1. The V and J ends lost 0 bases and 4 bases, in that order; junction bases with no gene match: 11. Per germline, CDR1 MNHNS and CDR2 SASEGT. This CDR3 region has 18 residues. CDR3 DNA (partial): TGTGCCAGCAGTGAAGCGTTCCGGGACAGGGGGGTGGGGTACGAG. It specifies CASSEAFRDRGVGYE. The entire CDR3 sequence reads CASSEAFRDRGVGYEQYF.

In its sample, this clone was seen many times. The DNA ends 3 residues before the CDR3 does, and the rest of the CDR3 is filled in from the germline J gene. The rearrangement joins TRBV4-1 to TRBJ1-2, with TRBD1 matching 10 bases. The CDR3 is 18 residues long. V lost 1 base, J lost 1 base, and 9 bases stayed unmatched. Looked up from germline, CDR1 is MGHRA and CDR2 is YSYEKL. The sequenced part of the CDR3 DNA is TGCGCCAGCAGCCAAGTCGGGACAGGGGTCCTTTTTAACTATGGC. The encoded protein is CASSQVGTGVLFNYG. The CDR3 in full is CASSQVGTGVLFNYGYTF.

Ten or more counts support this clone. The CDR3 end falls 3 residues outside the read, so it is completed with the germline J gene. V is TRBV5-6 and J is TRBJ2-7, with TRBD1 identical over 8 bases. The CDR3 totals 14 residues. Trimming removed 4 bases from V and 6 bases from J; junction bases left unmatched: 9. Per the germline V gene, CDR1 is SGHDT and CDR2 is YYEEEE. The part of the CDR3 DNA that was read is TGTGCCAGCAGCCCCCGAAGGACAGGGTTCGAG. The encoded protein is CASSPRRTGFE. In full, the CDR3 reads CASSPRRTGFEQYF.

This clone appeared many times. The sequence runs out 3 residues before the end of the CDR3; the remainder is reconstructed from the germline J gene. The rearrangement links TRBV5-1 to TRBJ1-2, with 8 bases identical to TRBD1. Per the germline V gene, CDR1 is SGHRS and CDR2 is YFSETQ. J was trimmed by 5 bases and V by 4 bases; bases with no gene match: 4. The CDR3 runs 13 residues. The CDR3 bases that were read are TGCGCCAGCAGCCCAGGGGGCGGGTATGGC. Translation gives CASSPGGGYG. The complete CDR3 protein is CASSPGGGYGYTF. Full variable domain (outside the CDR3, taken from reference TRBV5-1 and TRBJ1-2): KAGVTQTPRYLIKTRGQQVTLSCSPISGHRSVSWYQQTPGQGLQFLFEYFSETQRNKGNFPGRFSGRQFSNSRSEMNVSTLELGDSALYLCASSPGGGYGYTFGSGTRLTVV.

This clone has ten or more counts. Read data end 3 residues before the CDR3 end; the end is taken from the germline J gene. The chain links TRBV9 to TRBJ2-2; D ambiguous. Germline V gene lookup returns CDR1 SGDLS and CDR2 YYNGEE. This CDR3 has 14 residues. V was trimmed by 0 bases and J by 3 bases, leaving 6 bases between them. The CDR3 reads CASSVELHTGELFF. The covered CDR3 bases are TGTGCCAGCAGCGTAGAACTTCACACCGGGGAG.

There are many counts of this clone. The sequence runs out 3 residues before the end of the CDR3; the remainder is reconstructed from the germline J gene. At the DNA level, this CDR3 is encoded by other sequences in the same sample as well. The gene calls are TRBV5-4 and TRBJ2-3; 9 nucleotides match TRBD2. The junction had 0 bases not matched to a gene; V was cut back by 1 base and J by 0 bases. The length of the CDR3 is 15 residues. Germline V gives CDR1 SGHNT, CDR2 YYREEE (reference sequence). CDR3 DNA, as far as it was read: TGTGCCAGCAGCTTGACTAGCGGGAGCACAGATACG. Amino acids: CASSLTSGSTDT. The whole CDR3 sequence is CASSLTSGSTDTQYF.

The sample holds many counts of this clone. The read is 3 residues too short to cover the CDR3 end, so that end is filled in from the germline J gene. The rearrangement uses TRBV11-2 and TRBJ1-2, with D tentatively TRBD1 (5 bases). Per germline, CDR1 SGHAT and CDR2 FQNNGV. V lost 2 bases to trimming and J lost 3 bases, with 13 bases between them. This CDR3 contains 15 residues. Incomplete CDR3 DNA: TGTGCCAGCAGCTTAAGTCCAGGGCTTCACTATGGC. Its translation is CASSLSPGLHYG. The CDR3 reads in full as CASSLSPGLHYGYTF.

This clone was detected many times. The read comes to an end 3 residues before the CDR3 does, leaving the germline J gene to fill in the end. V gene TRBV19 combines with J gene TRBJ1-2; D might be TRBD1 (6 bases). This CDR3 is built from 15 residues. The germline V gene has CDR1 LNHDA and CDR2 SQIVND (reference sequence). The V and J ends lost 5 bases and 3 bases respectively, with 16 bases between them. CDR3 loop: CASSQRTDSDYGYTF. The part of the CDR3 DNA that was read is TGTGCCAGTAGTCAAAGGACAGACTCCGACTATGGC. Full variable domain (outside the CDR3, taken from reference TRBV19 and TRBJ1-2): DGGITQSPKYLFRKEGQNVTLSCEQNLNHDAMYWYRQDPGQGLRLIYYSQIVNDFQKGDIAEGYSVSREKKESFPLTVTSAQKNPTAFYLCASSQRTDSDYGYTFGSGTRLTVV.

In its sample, this clone was seen many times. The read ends 3 residues shy of where the CDR3 ends; the end is completed using the germline J gene. The rearrangement links TRBV7-2 to TRBJ1-4; D remains ambiguous. V was shortened by 3 bases and J by 4 bases, with 3 bases between the two germline ends. The CDR3 runs 12 residues. CDR1 is SGHTA, CDR2 FQGNSA, per germline. CDR3 sequence reads: CASSFINEKLFF. The CDR3 DNA, read in part, is TGTGCCAGCAGCTTCATTAATGAAAAA.